This T cell receptor (beta chain) was identified in a study of cytomegalovirus exposure and HLA in healthy donors. Study-level findings and limits: A classifier reportedly called cytomegalovirus status with high sensitivity and specificity. Later analysis placed DRB1 highest and HLA-C lowest in TCR association rates, which differed by HLA locus. A later analysis found common viral pathogens apparently linked to several of the most significant clusters. Within the data, a cluster of highly shared sequence variants was likely a sequencing artifact.

Note on this clone: Its antigen is as yet unknown.

60 Vbeta and 13 Jbeta primers were used in PCR. Libraries were prepared by immunoSEQ multiplex PCR; TCRdb keeps only in-frame clonotypes and omits some of them. The sample shows some 130,000 clones, around 63% of them seen only once. From germline, CDR1 is MNHEY and CDR2 SVGAGI. This CDR3 is built from 12 residues. V gave up 2 bases and J gave up 9 bases, with 8 bases separating them. Material: PBMCs. The chain is built from TRBV6-5 and TRBJ2-1; D may be TRBD2 (5 bases). The clonotype was recovered from a human donor in good health. DNA for the CDR3: TGTGCCAGCAGTTACGGTGGGAGTGAGCAGTTCTTC. Translating it yields CASSYGGSEQFF.